This T cell receptor beta chain was identified during a study of blood T cell repertoires in COVID-19. Study-wide background: The origin of the acute and convalescent COVID-19 samples was the United States, Italy and Spain.

Participants were aged about 18 to 95 years, lived in about 26 US areas, and enrolled virtually. Participant reports of clinical history set cohort assignment. Participants in the exposed group had met a COVID-19 case in the 2 weeks before joining the study. The assay was immunoSEQ multiplex PCR, and TCRdb's table has in-frame clones only and misses some. The data hold roughly 200,000 clones, with 83% observed a single time. The V and J ends lost 5 bases and 3 bases, in that order; junction bases with no gene match: 3. CDR3 size: 15 residues. Germline CDR1 is WNHNN and CDR2 is SYGVQD (reference sequence).

Sequencing was performed on PBMCs or T cells enriched from blood (not recorded which). The receptor was isolated from a woman aged 45-65 years who had been exposed to COVID-19. This rearrangement joins TRBV10-1 to TRBJ2-5; 13 nucleotides align to TRBD2. The chain's CDR3 is CASSRTSGGEETQYF. For the CDR3, the DNA is TGCGCCAGCAGTCGGACTAGCGGGGGAGAAGAGACCCAGTACTTC.